This T cell receptor beta chain was observed in a study of T cell repertoires in cytomegalovirus infection. Study in general: Indications came from public TCR beta signatures; they pointed to CMV infection and to a matching HLA type. General study findings and limits: HLA-C-restricted CMV-specific TCR beta clonotypes were dominant in the ex vivo response.

Details on this clonotype: What it binds is not known.

TCRdb passed the reads through MiXCR, listing each CDR3 protein once. The sample lists around 530,000 distinct CDR3 sequences; around 27% were seen once. Sequencing input: PBMCs. This TCR was recovered from a human donor in good health (CMV status not recorded). Some clones in this sample may be carry-over from other donors' samples.

The CDR3 DNA follows: TGTGCCAGCAGGACCGGCGGGCAACCCAATGAGCAGTTCTTC. Residues: CASRTGGQPNEQFF. The rearrangement uses TRBV7-2 and TRBJ2-1, with D tentatively TRBD2 (5 bases). This CDR3 is built from 14 residues. Germline V gives CDR1 SGHTA, CDR2 FQGNSA. Trimming removed 6 bases from V and 6 bases from J, with 15 bases in between.